The 26 T cell receptor beta chains below were found in one sample sequenced in a study of human T cells and chemical hapten exposure. As for time point: patch test 1, 2 weeks after DPC sensitization. Treatment in this sample: therapeutic diphenylcyclopropenone sensitization with weekly scalp DPC. Via MiXCR, TCRdb re-called the RACE reads, giving one row per CDR3 protein. The data contain 70,000 to 80,000 distinct CDR3 sequences, approximately 32% of them singletons. The sequencing here drew on whole blood, taken in connection with sensitization to the hapten diphenylcyclopropenone (DPC). These receptors originate from a middle-aged man with alopecia areata. Some clones in this sample may be carry-over from other donors' samples.

This chain links TRBV25-1 with TRBJ2-1; TRBD2 matches 13 bases. V lost 6 bases, J lost 7 bases, and 9 bases stayed unmatched. This CDR3 region has 16 residues. Germline CDR1 reads MGHDK; CDR2 reads SYGVNS. In DNA form, the CDR3 reads TGTGCCAGCAGACAAACGACTAGCGGGAGGAGGAATGAGCAGTTCTTC. It encodes CASRQTTSGRRNEQFF.

In its sample, this clonotype was seen once. J is TRBJ2-1 and V is TRBV14, with 7 nucleotides matching TRBD2. V was pared by 4 bases and J by 7 bases, with 7 bases of the junction left unmatched. The CDR3 length is 14 residues. Per the germline V gene, CDR1 is SGHDN and CDR2 is FVKESK. In DNA, the CDR3 is TGTGCCAGCAGCCCCTTGCGGGAGAAGAATGAGCAGTTCTTC. Its protein is CASSPLREKNEQFF.

This clonotype was recorded a few times. The V gene is TRBV28, the J gene TRBJ1-4; 8 nucleotides match TRBD1. CDR1 and CDR2 from the germline V gene are MDHEN and SYDVKM. The CDR3 contains 15 residues. V trimming: 5 bases; J trimming: 7 bases; junction bases outside the gene matches: 9. CDR3 bases: TGTGCCAGCAGTAAAACACAGGGGGTAACTGAAAAACTGTTTTTT. Its translation: CASSKTQGVTEKLFF.

The chain links TRBV27 to TRBJ2-2, with 7 bases aligning to TRBD1. CDR1 is MNHEY, CDR2 SMNVEV, per germline (reference sequence). This CDR3 region has 15 residues. The J segment lost 5 bases and the V segment lost 2 bases, leaving 5 bases of the junction unmatched. The CDR3 DNA reads as TGTGCCAGCAGTTTAATTACAGGGGCAACCGGGGAGCTGTTTTTT. This sequence encodes CASSLITGATGELFF.

This clonotype occurred once. The genes are TRBV28 and TRBJ2-5; no firm D call. CDR3 size: 12 residues. Trimming stripped 2 bases from V and 10 bases from J, with 11 bases between. Germline loops: CDR1 MDHEN, CDR2 SYDVKM. The CDR3 DNA reads TGTGCCAGCAGTTTAGTGGGAAAGGTCCAGTACTTC. It encodes CASSLVGKVQYF.

The rearrangement links TRBV20-1 to TRBJ2-7; D is unresolved. This CDR3 is built from 15 residues. Trimming shortened V by 6 bases and J by 6 bases, and 24 bases separated the two germline ends. CDR1 DFQATT and CDR2 SNEGSKA come from the germline V gene (reference sequence). The CDR3: CSALEPGRSKAEQYF. Here the CDR3 DNA reads TGCAGTGCCCTAGAGCCGGGCAGGAGTAAGGCCGAGCAGTACTTC.

This chain joins TRBV20-1 and TRBJ2-6; tentative D call: TRBD1 (6 bases). With 6 bases removed from V and 4 bases from J, the gap between germline ends came to 10 bases. The CDR3 has 13 amino acids. The germline V gene has CDR1 DFQATT and CDR2 SNEGSKA (reference sequence). The CDR3 loop reads CSASTGGANVLTF. The CDR3, as DNA: TGCAGTGCCAGCACAGGGGGGGCCAACGTCCTGACTTTC.

V and J are TRBV18 and TRBJ2-1; D not resolved. Germline V gene data show CDR1 as KGHSH and CDR2 as LQKENI. The CDR3 is 13 residues long. V lost 6 bases and J lost 13, with 19 bases in between. The CDR3 here is CASSPPWDSLQFF. CDR3 sequence (DNA): TGTGCCAGCTCCCCTCCGTGGGATAGCCTTCAGTTCTTC.

This chain uses TRBV9 with TRBJ2-5, with 14 bases fitting TRBD2. Trimming took 3 bases from V and 7 from J; bases not matched to a gene: 20. The germline CDR1 and CDR2 sequences are SGDLS and YYNGEE. The CDR3 is made up of 20 amino acids. The CDR3 loop is CASSARSGTSGSGERGTQYF. As DNA, the CDR3 is TGTGCCAGCAGCGCTCGGTCCGGGACTAGCGGGAGTGGAGAAAGAGGGACCCAGTACTTC.

This clonotype was counted between two and nine times. The V and J genes are TRBV3-1 and TRBJ1-1, with 8 nucleotides matching TRBD1. Germline CDR1 and CDR2: LGHDT and YNNKEL (reference sequence). CDR3 length equals 14 residues. Trimming removed 6 bases from V and 0 bases from J; junction bases left unmatched: 3. The CDR3 protein is CASSRTGLNTEAFF. In nucleotides, the CDR3 is TGTGCCAGCAGTCGGACAGGGCTGAACACTGAAGCTTTCTTT.

This clonotype was seen more than once but under ten times. V is TRBV6-6 and J is TRBJ1-1; a weak D match, TRBD1 (5 bases). V dropped 5 bases and J dropped 8 bases, with 6 bases sitting between them. Germline V gene sequence: CDR1 MNHNY, CDR2 SVGAGI (reference sequence). CDR3 length: 10 amino acids. Written as DNA, the CDR3 is TGTGCCAGCAGTAAGGGGGAAGCTTTCTTT. Residues: CASSKGEAFF.

The chain has TRBV5-5 and TRBJ1-2; D is possibly TRBD1 (6 bases). V was shortened by 2 bases and J by 7 bases, with 9 bases between the two germline ends. The CDR3 length is 12 residues. Looked up from germline, CDR1 is SGHKS and CDR2 is YYEKEE (reference sequence). CDR3 in amino acids: CASSLQGGGYTF. The CDR3 nucleotides read TGTGCCAGCAGCTTACAGGGCGGTGGCTACACCTTC.

This clonotype was found a few times. CDR3 DNA sequence: TGTGCCAGCAGGGGGGACAGTCCCTACGAGCAGTACTTC. Translated: CASRGDSPYEQYF. The chain employs TRBV28 and TRBJ2-7; TRBD1 matches at 7 bases. Trimming cost V 6 bases and J 2 bases; bases outside gene matches: 4. The germline gives CDR1 MDHEN, CDR2 SYDVKM. The CDR3 is 13 amino acids.

This sequence joins TRBV14 and TRBJ2-1; perhaps D is TRBD1 or TRBD2 (5 bases each). Trimming cost V 4 bases and J 3 bases, with 16 bases left between them. The CDR3 covers 16 residues. The germline gives CDR1 SGHDN, CDR2 FVKESK. The CDR3 region is CASSPPGHTNYNEQFF. The DNA for the CDR3 is TGTGCCAGCAGCCCCCCGGGGCACACGAACTACAATGAGCAGTTCTTC.

The chain combines TRBV27 with TRBJ1-5; D unresolved. V shed 2 bases and J shed 2 bases, with 13 bases lying between them. Per germline, CDR1 MNHEY and CDR2 SMNVEV (reference sequence). The CDR3 length is 16 residues. The CDR3 loop is CASSLLPITGNQPQHF. CDR3 nucleotide sequence: TGTGCCAGCAGTTTACTACCTATAACTGGCAATCAGCCCCAGCATTTT.

In nucleotides, the CDR3 is TGCAGTGCTAGCCCGCTGAAGCGGGGTGGGGGAAGAGAGACCCAGTACTTC. Protein: CSASPLKRGGGRETQYF. The V and J genes are TRBV20-1 and TRBJ2-5; 7 nucleotides match TRBD2. Germline-derived CDR1 and CDR2 are DFQATT and SNEGSKA (reference sequence). The CDR3 sequence is 17 residues long. V dropped 3 bases and J dropped 4; count of bases not matched to a gene: 17.

J is TRBJ2-3 and V is TRBV7-2; D is possibly TRBD2 (6 bases). This CDR3 comprises 15 residues. CDR1 is SGHTA and CDR2 is FQGNSA in the germline V gene. The V gene lost 6 bases and the J gene lost 4 bases, with 17 bases spanning the gap. DNA for the CDR3: TGTGCCAGCAGGGGAGCGGGCCGGGCAGCAGATACGCAGTATTTT. This codes for CASRGAGRAADTQYF.

The chain couples TRBV6-1 to TRBJ2-7, with 7 bases fitting TRBD1. Germline CDR1 is MNHNS and CDR2 is SASEGT. V dropped 7 bases and J dropped 6; count of bases not matched to a gene: 12. CDR3 length equals 14 residues. This CDR3 is CASTTHGTASEQYF. Written as DNA, the CDR3 is TGTGCCAGCACCACTCACGGGACAGCTAGCGAGCAGTACTTC.

This clonotype was counted a few times. This sequence joins TRBV21-1 and TRBJ2-7. TRBV21-1 is deemed a pseudogene. This CDR3 spans 13 amino acids. CDR3 sequence reads: CASSKVVRSGQYF. The CDR3 region has the DNA TGTGCCAGCAGCAAAGTAGTGAGATCAGGGCAGTACTTC.

The count of this clonotype is one. The chain joins TRBV14 to TRBJ1-2, with D tentatively TRBD1 (6 bases). V gave up 1 base and J gave up 4 bases, with 10 bases separating them. The CDR3 contains 14 residues. CDR1 is SGHDN, CDR2 FVKESK, per germline. DNA of the CDR3: TGTGCCAGCAGCCAAGCCGGGGGGCCCTATGGCTACACCTTC. Amino acid sequence: CASSQAGGPYGYTF.

The V gene is TRBV27, the J gene TRBJ2-1, with 9 bases that match TRBD1. V shed 5 bases, J shed 9 bases, and the junction held 11 bases outside the gene matches. CDR1 is MNHEY, CDR2 SMNVEV, per germline (reference sequence). CDR3 length: 15 residues. CDR3 sequence (DNA): TGTGCCAGCAGTATACCGGGACAGGGTGGTACTGAGCAGTTCTTC. Amino acids: CASSIPGQGGTEQFF.

Points on this clonotype: Sequence at one end of the junction differs from germline and may be a read error. The CDR3 sequence is CASSLVFQNTETFF. As DNA, the CDR3 is TGTGCCAGCAGCTTGGTGTTTCAGAACACTGAAACTTTCTTT. The V gene is TRBV5-6, the J gene TRBJ1-1, with no clear D. The CDR3 is 14 residues long. Germline V gene sequence: CDR1 SGHDT, CDR2 YYEEEE.

This clonotype was seen more than once but under ten times. The chain carries TRBV5-5 and TRBJ2-7; the match to TRBD2 covers 8 bases. This CDR3 region has 16 residues. Trimming cost V 7 bases and J 5 bases; bases outside gene matches: 17. Germline CDR1 SGHKS, CDR2 YYEKEE (reference sequence). The CDR3 protein is CASGGERELRFHEQYF. CDR3 sequence (DNA): TGTGCCAGCGGAGGGGAGCGGGAGCTAAGATTCCACGAGCAGTACTTC. Full variable domain (missing parts from reference TRBV5-5 and TRBJ2-7): DAGVTQSPTHLIKTRGQQVTLRCSPISGHKSVSWYQQVLGQGPQFIFQYYEKEERGRGNFPDRFSARQFPNYSSELNVNALLLGDSALYLCASGGERELRFHEQYFGPGTRLTVT.

This clonotype was seen only a few times. This sequence joins TRBV5-4 and TRBJ2-1; D is possibly TRBD1 or TRBD2 (5 bases each). Germline V CDR1 and CDR2: SGHNT, YYREEE (reference sequence). Trimming removed 9 bases at V and 4 bases at J, with 17 bases between. This CDR3 spans 14 amino acids. The CDR3 region has the DNA TGTGCCACCTGGCCGGGGCGTGGATACAATGAGCAGTTCTTC. Its translation: CATWPGRGYNEQFF.

This clonotype was observed a few times. This sequence joins TRBV20-1 and TRBJ2-7; possible D gene TRBD1, 6 bases. The CDR3 length is 13 residues. Germline-derived CDR1 and CDR2 are DFQATT and SNEGSKA (reference sequence). The V gene lost 6 bases and the J gene lost 3 bases, with 15 bases spanning the gap. The CDR3 sequence is CSAHRERIYEQYF. CDR3 coding DNA: TGCAGTGCCCACAGGGAAAGGATCTACGAGCAGTACTTC.

This clonotype was seen a few times. The chain carries TRBV15 and TRBJ2-7; D is perhaps TRBD1 (7 bases). The CDR3 extends over 15 amino acids. V was pared by 0 bases and J by 6 bases, with 15 bases between. The germline gives CDR1 LNHNV, CDR2 YYDKDF (reference sequence). CDR3 sequence: CATSRERTQGGEQYF. The CDR3 DNA is TGTGCCACCAGCAGAGAGAGGACGCAGGGGGGCGAGCAGTACTTC.